The T cell receptor (beta chain) under discussion was sequenced for a study of glioma-infiltrating T cells. Findings of the study overall: CDR3 overlap between tissue and blood was very small.

On this clonotype: Its cognate antigen is unknown. Since a much larger clone is just one base distant, this may be a read error.

The iRepertoire nested amplicon-rescue multiplex PCR amplified TCR alpha and beta CDR3s from RNA. TCRdb fed the multiplex PCR reads into MiXCR, producing one record per CDR3 protein. The data hold approximately 88,000 distinct CDR3 sequences, with 20% to 25% observed a single time. The ends lost 4 bases at V and 10 bases at J; junction bases unmatched: 11. Germline V CDR1 and CDR2: KGHSH, LQKENI. The CDR3 runs 15 residues. This TCR was recovered from a human donor with low-grade glioma or glioblastoma, undergoing nonglioma brain surgery, or in good health (not recorded which). Sequencing was carried out using glioma tissue, nonneoplastic brain tissue, or PBMCs (not recorded which). This chain uses TRBV18 with TRBJ2-1; 9 bases fit TRBD1. The chain's CDR3 is CASSLGQGLSYEQFF. The DNA of the CDR3 is TGTGCCAGCTCACTTGGACAGGGGCTTTCCTACGAGCAGTTCTTC.